These T cell receptor beta chains were read from a single sample in a study of control samples from healthy donors and cancer patients. Measured with immunoSEQ multiplex PCR; TCRdb has only the in-frame clones, and not every one. The table has 150,000 to 200,000 clones, roughly 95% seen once; the top ten hold just over 1%. Sequenced input: blood. Source of these receptors: a woman aged 30 to 39 in good health. Each CDR3 is given with its conserved first and last residue. A D gene is named only where the DNA matches it firmly. The size entry is marked missing in some rows and otherwise reads once, few, many or a size class.

-	-	TRBV6-1	TRBJ1-2	TGTGCCAGCAGTGACGGAACCTATGGCTACACCTTC	CASSDGTYGYTF
-	TRBD1	TRBV30	TRBJ1-2	TGTGCCTGGAGGCACAGGGGGCAAAGTGGCTACACCTTC	CAWRHRGQSGYTF
once	-	TRBV13	TRBJ2-1	TGTGCCAGCAGCGGAAACCCCGGGACTGTCCAATCCTACAATGAGCAGTTCTTC	CASSGNPGTVQSYNEQFF
once	TRBD1	TRBV30	TRBJ2-1	TGTGCCTGTCCCCGGGACAGGGGGCTTAACAATGAGCAGTTCTTC	CACPRDRGLNNEQFF
-	-	TRBV18	TRBJ2-7	TGTGCCAGCTCACCACCCCAGGGGACGGTCTACGAGCAGTACTTC	CASSPPQGTVYEQYF
-	TRBD1	TRBV28	TRBJ2-1	TGTGCCAGCAGTTCCCTAGACAGGGCTGGCAATGAGCAGTTCTTC	CASSSLDRAGNEQFF
-	TRBD2	TRBV7-9	TRBJ2-2	TGTGCCAGCAGCTTAGCGGCTGGACTAGCGGGAGCGGGGACCGGGGAGCTGTTTTTT	CASSLAAGLAGAGTGELFF
-	TRBD1	TRBV10-3	TRBJ1-2	TGTGCCATCAGTGAGTGGGACAGAAACTATGGCTACACCTTC	CAISEWDRNYGYTF
-	TRBD2	TRBV7-2	TRBJ2-4	TGTGCCAGCAGCTTAGTAGTGCTGGGGGGAGGGTTAGCCAAAAACATTCAGTACTTC	CASSLVVLGGGLAKNIQYF
few	TRBD2	TRBV7-9	TRBJ2-2	TGTGCCAGCAGCTTAGGCGGGGGGACCGGGGAGCTGTTTTTT	CASSLGGGTGELFF
-	-	TRBV9	TRBJ2-1	TGTGCCAGCAGCGTAGCTCCCGGCGCGGGTTACAATGAGCAGTTCTTC	CASSVAPGAGYNEQFF
-	-	TRBV5-4	TRBJ2-1	TGTGCCAGCAGCTTGGAAGACAATGAGCAGTTCTTC	CASSLEDNEQFF
-	-	TRBV14	TRBJ1-1	TGTGCCAGCAGCCAAGTTGGGACACACACTGAAGCTTTCTTT	CASSQVGTHTEAFF
-	-	TRBV7-9	TRBJ1-4	TGTGCCAGCAGCTTATCAGGGCCGATGGAAAAACTGTTTTTT	CASSLSGPMEKLFF
-	TRBD1	TRBV11-2	TRBJ1-5	TGTGCCAGCAGCTTGCGGCAGGGGGCCGGGCCCCAGCATTTT	CASSLRQGAGPQHF
-	TRBD2	TRBV18	TRBJ2-7	TGTGCCAGCTCACTAACAACGGGACTAGCGGGAGTACACGAGCAGTACTTC	CASSLTTGLAGVHEQYF
-	-	TRBV21-1	TRBJ2-2	TGTGCCAGCAGCCTCCCCTTCGACTACACCGGGGAGCTGTTTTTT	CASSLPFDYTGELFF
-	-	TRBV19	TRBJ1-6	TGTGCCAGTACAGGAGGTACGGCCTCACCCCTCCACTTT	CASTGGTASPLHF
-	-	TRBV28	TRBJ2-7	TGTGCCAGCAGTTCGACCCGACACGACTACGAGCAGTACTTC	CASSSTRHDYEQYF
once	-	TRBV4-2	TRBJ1-2	TGTGCCAGCAGCCAAGATCCCCTCTATGGCTACACCTTC	CASSQDPLYGYTF
-	-	TRBV2	TRBJ1-5	TGTGCCAGCAGTTCTCGGGGCAGGGAATTCGCCCAGCATTTT	CASSSRGREFAQHF
-	TRBD1	TRBV5-1	TRBJ2-6	TGCGCCAGCAGGGTGACAGGGGCTGGGGCCAACGTCCTGACTTTC	CASRVTGAGANVLTF
once	-	TRBV4-1	TRBJ1-6	TGCGCCAGCAGCCAAGACGGGGTTCCCTATAATTCACCCCTCCACTTT	CASSQDGVPYNSPLHF
-	-	TRBV15	TRBJ1-4	TGTGCCACCAGCAGAGAGCCGAGGGCGAGGGTTGAAAAACTGTTTTTT	CATSREPRARVEKLFF
-	-	TRBV28	TRBJ2-7	TGTGCCAGTTTGCTAGCGCCCACCTACGAGCAGTACTTC	CASLLAPTYEQYF
-	TRBD2	TRBV14	TRBJ2-7	TGTGCCAGCAGCCCAACTAGCGCCCTCCCCTACGAGCAGTACTTC	CASSPTSALPYEQYF
-	-	TRBV6-1	TRBJ2-7	TGTGCCAGCAGTGAAGATGACCGGGGACCTTACTCCTACGAGCAGTACTTC	CASSEDDRGPYSYEQYF
once	TRBD1	TRBV28	TRBJ2-2	TGTGCCAGCAGGACAGGGGGCTTCACCGGGGAGCTGTTTTTT	CASRTGGFTGELFF
-	-	TRBV7-9	TRBJ2-7	TGTGCCAGCAGCTTAGTGGGTGGCAAGACCTACGAGCAGTACTTC	CASSLVGGKTYEQYF
-	-	TRBV6-6	TRBJ1-5	TGTGCCAGCAGCGAAGGGGTTCAGCCCCAGCATTTT	CASSEGVQPQHF
-	-	TRBV5-1	TRBJ1-1	TGCGCCAGCAGCCAGGGCAGCCTTGCAATGAACACTGAAGCTTTCTTT	CASSQGSLAMNTEAFF
-	-	TRBV6-5	TRBJ1-1	TGTGCCACTTACGGGATAATGAACACTGAAGCTTTCTTT	CATYGIMNTEAFF
-	-	TRBV18	TRBJ2-2	TGTGCCAGCTCATCCCCGACCATCACCGGGGAGCTGTTTTTT	CASSSPTITGELFF
-	-	TRBV11-2	TRBJ1-1	TGTGCCAGCAGCTTTCAGGGACGTACTGAAGCTTTCTTT	CASSFQGRTEAFF
-	-	TRBV13	TRBJ1-1	TGTGCCAGCAGCTTAGACAGGCGATACACTGAAGCTTTCTTT	CASSLDRRYTEAFF
-	TRBD1	TRBV5-1	TRBJ1-1	TGCGCCAGCAGCTTGGCTCGGACAGGGCCTGTGAACACTGAAGCTTTCTTT	CASSLARTGPVNTEAFF
-	TRBD1	TRBV2	TRBJ1-3	TGTGCCAGCAGTGGGCAGGGGGCGGTCACCATATATTTT	CASSGQGAVTIYF
once	TRBD1	TRBV5-5	TRBJ2-7	TGTGCCAGCAGCTTATCGGGGACAGGGTCCTACGAGCAGTACTTC	CASSLSGTGSYEQYF
-	-	TRBV27	TRBJ1-2	TGTGCCAGCAGTTTATCCGGCAGGGGTTACTATGGCTACACCTTC	CASSLSGRGYYGYTF
-	-	TRBV7-2	TRBJ2-1	TGTGCCAGCAGCTTAGTCGGCAGGAGCTCCTACAATGAGCAGTTCTTC	CASSLVGRSSYNEQFF